These 30 T cell receptor beta chains were all obtained from the same sample, sequenced in a study of a mutant IDH1 vaccine in newly diagnosed glioma. These receptors' targets are unknown. Data came from immunoSEQ multiplex PCR; TCRdb stores just in-frame clones and leaves some out. This repertoire shows around 100,000 clones, roughly 89% found once; its top ten account for roughly 0.81%. Time point described: week 47, end of study. The content of each vaccine dose was 300 ug of mutant IDH1 20-mer peptide, and topical imiquimod accompanied it. Sample: PBMCs, taken from a glioma patient whose treatment included an IDH1 peptide vaccine. Every receptor here comes from a woman in her forties or fifties with glioma.

This clone has just one count. V and J are TRBV7-3 and TRBJ2-1; D not certain. Per the germline V gene, CDR1 is SGHTA and CDR2 is FQGTGA. V dropped 9 bases and J dropped 9 bases, with 6 bases sitting between them. This CDR3 has 9 amino acids. Here the CDR3 DNA reads TGTGCCAGAATGGGTGAGCAGTTCTTC. Amino acids: CARMGEQFF.

The chain joins TRBV19 to TRBJ2-5; D is possibly TRBD2 (5 bases). The J call may not be correct, given that the DNA end is closer to TRBJ2-7. CDR1 is LNHDA, CDR2 SQIVND, per germline (reference sequence). There are 14 residues in the CDR3. In DNA, the CDR3 is TGTGCCAGTACTCCTAGGTGGCGTGAGGGCGAGCAGTACTTC. It translates to CASTPRWREGEQYF.

V gene TRBV30 combines with J gene TRBJ2-3; no definite D call. The CDR3 has 15 amino acids. Trimming shortened V by 3 bases and J by 0 bases, and 13 bases separated the two germline ends. CDR1 and CDR2 (germline): GTSNPN, SVGIG (reference sequence). CDR3 in amino acids: CAWSPGRFSTDTQYF. The CDR3 DNA sequence: TGTGCCTGGAGCCCTGGACGGTTTAGCACAGATACGCAGTATTTT.

The CDR3 DNA follows: TGTGCCACCAGCAGACAAACAGGGGGCTTCACTGAAGCTTTCTTT. Its protein is CATSRQTGGFTEAFF. The V gene is TRBV15, the J gene TRBJ1-1; 9 bases align to TRBD1. The CDR3 totals 15 residues. The V gene end was trimmed by 2 bases and the J gene end by 4 bases; junction bases not matched to a gene: 5. The germline V gene has CDR1 LNHNV and CDR2 YYDKDF (reference sequence). The full variable domain, in which reference TRBV15 and TRBJ1-1 provide the parts outside the CDR3, is DAMVIQNPRYQVTQFGKPVTLSCSQTLNHNVMYWYQQKSSQAPKLLFHYYDKDFNNEADTPDNFQSRRPNTSFCFLDIRSPGLGDTAMYLCATSRQTGGFTEAFFGQGTRLTVV.

The chain recombines TRBV7-8 with TRBJ2-1, with TRBD2 matching 16 bases. Germline lookup yields CDR1 SGHVS and CDR2 FQNEAQ. The CDR3 totals 19 residues. V trimming: 8 bases; J trimming: 8 bases; junction bases outside the gene matches: 18. CDR3 in amino acids: CASLGGGTSGRAVWYEQFF. CDR3 DNA: TGTGCCAGCTTAGGGGGCGGGACTAGCGGGAGGGCCGTATGGTATGAGCAGTTCTTC. The full variable domain, in which reference TRBV7-8 and TRBJ2-1 provide the parts outside the CDR3, is GAGVSQSPRYKVAKRGQDVALRCDPISGHVSLFWYQQALGQGPEFLTYFQNEAQLDKSGLPSDRFFAERPEGSVSTLKIQRTQQEDSAVYLCASLGGGTSGRAVWYEQFFGPGTRLTVL.

The gene calls are TRBV28 and TRBJ1-5; 9 nucleotides match TRBD1. The length of the CDR3 is 15 residues. After removal of 6 bases from V and 4 bases from J, the junction contained 7 bases not matched to a gene. Germline CDR1 reads MDHEN; CDR2 reads SYDVKM. CDR3: CASRTGQGGNQPQHF. The CDR3 DNA sequence: TGTGCCAGCAGAACGGGACAGGGTGGAAATCAGCCCCAGCATTTT.

This clone turned up a few times. This chain uses TRBV10-1 with TRBJ1-1; D not certain. The CDR3 has 13 amino acids. Looked up from germline, CDR1 is WNHNN and CDR2 is SYGVQD (reference sequence). Trimming removed 7 bases at V and 0 bases at J, with 9 bases between. CDR3 bases: TGCGCCAGCAAGCAACAGATGAACACTGAAGCTTTCTTT. Its translation is CASKQQMNTEAFF.

The CDR3 nucleotides are TGTGCCAGCAGACGGACAGGGCCCAATTTTGGCTACACCTTC. The encoded protein is CASRRTGPNFGYTF. This sequence joins TRBV28 and TRBJ1-2; 8 bases agree with TRBD1. The CDR3 has 14 amino acids. Unmatched junction bases numbered 10, after V lost 6 bases and J lost 7 bases. Per the germline V gene, CDR1 is MDHEN and CDR2 is SYDVKM.

The chain employs TRBV5-1 and TRBJ2-7; TRBD2 agrees at 9 bases. In germline, CDR1 is SGHRS, CDR2 YFSETQ. The CDR3 covers 17 residues. Trimming removed 6 bases from V and 4 bases from J; junction bases left unmatched: 17. As DNA, the CDR3 is TGCGCCAGCACCCTGGAGGCAGGGCTGACTAGCGGATACGAGCAGTACTTC. The encoded protein is CASTLEAGLTSGYEQYF.

The V call is TRBV7-9, the J call TRBJ2-1; no clear D gene. The germline V gene has CDR1 SEHNR and CDR2 FQNEAQ (reference sequence). The CDR3 totals 11 residues. Trimming pared 1 base from V and 13 bases from J, leaving 8 bases between. CDR3 residues: CASSLDLPQFF. CDR3 coding DNA: TGTGCCAGCAGCTTAGACCTGCCCCAGTTCTTC.

The table lists this clone with a few counts. V is TRBV10-3 and J is TRBJ2-3; 8 positions agree with TRBD2. This CDR3 comprises 15 residues. The trim removed 2 bases at V and 3 bases at J, leaving 4 bases unmatched. Germline V gene data show CDR1 as ENHRY and CDR2 as SYGVKD. The CDR3, as DNA: TGTGCCATCAGTGAGGGCGGGGGGTTGACAGATACGCAGTATTTT. Protein sequence: CAISEGGGLTDTQYF.

Only one count was recorded for this clone. V is TRBV6-5 and J is TRBJ2-7, with 10 bases lining up with TRBD1. Germline loops: CDR1 MNHEY, CDR2 SVGAGI. The CDR3 has 16 residues. J lost 3 bases, V lost 1 base, and 6 bases had no gene match. CDR3 sequence (DNA): TGTGCCAGCAGTTACTTGCCGGGACAGGGGATCTACGAGCAGTACTTC. This sequence encodes CASSYLPGQGIYEQYF.

The chain joins TRBV13 to TRBJ2-1, with D perhaps TRBD1 (5 bases). Trimming removed 3 bases from V and 7 bases from J, with 13 bases in between. Germline CDR1 reads PRHDT; CDR2 reads FYEKMQ (reference sequence). The CDR3 contains 14 residues. CDR3: CASSLGPRVNEQFF. In nucleotides, the CDR3 is TGTGCCAGCAGCTTGGGCCCCAGGGTAAATGAGCAGTTCTTC.

The rearrangement links TRBV2 to TRBJ1-2, with 7 positions matching TRBD1. Looked up from germline, CDR1 is SNHLY and CDR2 is FYNNEI. The CDR3 runs to 15 residues. V gave up 5 bases and J gave up 4 bases; unmatched junction bases: 10. The CDR3 spells CASSLGQATIYGYTF. The CDR3 coding sequence is TGTGCCAGCAGTCTCGGACAGGCTACGATCTATGGCTACACCTTC.

The chain has TRBV21-1 and TRBJ1-2. TRBV21-1 is marked as a pseudogene. The CDR3 contains 13 residues. The CDR3 spells CASSISREGWLPF. The DNA of the CDR3 is TGTGCCAGCAGCATAAGCAGGGAGGGATGGCTACCCTTC.

This chain uses TRBV6-6 with TRBJ1-6; D might be TRBD1 (6 bases). Germline CDR1 and CDR2: MNHNY and SVGAGI (reference sequence). V was clipped by 6 bases and J by 6 bases, with 18 bases between them. The CDR3 length is 16 residues. CDR3 amino acids: CASRAGAAVPNSPLHF. The DNA for the CDR3 is TGTGCCAGCAGGGCGGGGGCCGCCGTCCCTAATTCACCCCTCCACTTT.

V and J are TRBV28 and TRBJ1-5; D gene ambiguous. V lost 6 bases to trimming and J lost 7 bases, with 16 bases between them. The CDR3 has 14 amino acids. CDR1 is MDHEN and CDR2 is SYDVKM in the germline V gene. The CDR3 reads CASRQSFHQQPQHF. CDR3 DNA: TGTGCCAGCAGGCAGTCTTTCCATCAACAGCCCCAGCATTTT.

The chain recombines TRBV2 with TRBJ2-7, with a possible D match to TRBD1 (6 bases). CDR1 is SNHLY, CDR2 FYNNEI, per germline. CDR3 length: 16 amino acids. Trimming took 6 bases from V and 1 from J, leaving 19 bases between them. The CDR3 spells CASRYRVSNPSYEQYF. In nucleotides, the CDR3 is TGTGCCAGCAGGTACAGGGTCTCGAACCCTTCCTACGAGCAGTACTTC. The full variable domain, its missing parts supplied by reference TRBV2 and TRBJ2-7, is EPEVTQTPSHQVTQMGQEVILRCVPISNHLYFYWYRQILGQKVEFLVSFYNNEISEKSEIFDDQFSVERPDGSNFTLKIRSTKLEDSAMYFCASRYRVSNPSYEQYFGPGTRLTVT.

The chain joins TRBV9 to TRBJ1-2; 7 bases agree with TRBD1. The CDR3 has 14 residues. Germline CDR1 SGDLS, CDR2 YYNGEE. After removal of 5 bases from V and 4 bases from J, the junction contained 8 bases not matched to a gene. CDR3 coding DNA: TGTGCCAGCAGAGAGGGACAGCTGCCCTATGGCTACACCTTC. This sequence encodes CASREGQLPYGYTF.

The chain combines TRBV9 with TRBJ2-1; D is unresolved. The CDR3 sequence is 15 residues long. V was cut by 4 bases and J by 5 bases, with 16 bases left in between. Germline V gives CDR1 SGDLS, CDR2 YYNGEE. The CDR3 loop is CASSPRMASDNEQFF. CDR3 DNA: TGTGCCAGCAGCCCTCGGATGGCATCGGACAATGAGCAGTTCTTC.

The chain carries TRBV15 and TRBJ1-4; a possible D gene is TRBD1 (5 bases). The CDR3 runs to 17 residues. In germline, CDR1 is LNHNV, CDR2 YYDKDF (reference sequence). Trimming left V 1 base short and J 3 bases short, with 15 bases between. The CDR3 DNA reads as TGTGCCACCAGCAGAGGTCCGGTAGGGGCGGCTAATGAAAAACTGTTTTTT. Amino acid sequence: CATSRGPVGAANEKLFF.

The chain has TRBV10-3 and TRBJ2-3; D not certain. The V and J ends lost 7 bases and 0 bases respectively, with 11 bases between them. The CDR3 runs to 14 residues. In germline, CDR1 is ENHRY, CDR2 SYGVKD. The chain's CDR3 is CAITLTSSTDTQYF. The CDR3 nucleotides read TGTGCCATCACATTGACAAGCAGCACAGATACGCAGTATTTT.

This chain links TRBV2 with TRBJ2-1; no clear D gene. Germline lookup yields CDR1 SNHLY and CDR2 FYNNEI. Trimming pared 6 bases from V and 4 bases from J, leaving 16 bases between. The CDR3 is made up of 15 amino acids. The CDR3 reads CASRKVLDRYNEQFF. Here the CDR3 DNA reads TGTGCCAGCAGAAAAGTACTGGACCGATACAATGAGCAGTTCTTC. Looking up the rest from reference TRBV2 and TRBJ2-1 gives the full variable domain: EPEVTQTPSHQVTQMGQEVILRCVPISNHLYFYWYRQILGQKVEFLVSFYNNEISEKSEIFDDQFSVERPDGSNFTLKIRSTKLEDSAMYFCASRKVLDRYNEQFFGPGTRLTVL.

The genes are TRBV6-5 and TRBJ2-3, with D perhaps TRBD2 (6 bases). Germline V CDR1 and CDR2: MNHEY, SVGAGI. CDR3 size: 14 residues. The V gene lost 7 bases and the J gene lost 10 bases, with 21 bases spanning the gap. CDR3 sequence: CASNPGGFRNAQYF. Written as DNA, the CDR3 is TGTGCCAGCAATCCCGGGGGTTTTCGAAATGCGCAGTATTTT.

The J gene is TRBJ2-5, the V gene TRBV4-1; 7 bases are shared with TRBD1. V trimming: 1 base; J trimming: 2 bases; junction bases outside the gene matches: 7. Germline lookup yields CDR1 MGHRA and CDR2 YSYEKL. CDR3 length equals 16 residues. CDR3 coding DNA: TGCGCCAGCAGCCAAGTTACGACAGGGACACAAGAGACCCAGTACTTC. As protein: CASSQVTTGTQETQYF.

The chain carries TRBV7-2 and TRBJ2-7, with D unclear. From germline, CDR1 is SGHTA and CDR2 FQGNSA. The germline V and J ends were trimmed by 1 base and 0 bases, with 7 bases remaining between them. The CDR3 length is 14 residues. The chain's CDR3 is CASSLGRHSYEQYF. The DNA for the CDR3 is TGTGCCAGCAGCTTAGGACGGCACTCCTACGAGCAGTACTTC.

The CDR3 bases are TGTGCCAGCAGCCTGGGAGCAGGTTATTACGAGCAGTACTTC. It is translated as CASSLGAGYYEQYF. The chain is built from TRBV5-6 and TRBJ2-7; perhaps TRBD2 as D (5 bases). Trimming removed 4 bases at V and 4 bases at J, with 15 bases between. The CDR3 is 14 residues long. The germline V gene encodes CDR1 SGHDT and CDR2 YYEEEE.

The V call is TRBV6-1, the J call TRBJ2-1; the D is unclear. Trimming left V 7 bases short and J 8 bases short, with 9 bases between. Germline values: CDR1 MNHNS, CDR2 SASEGT. This CDR3 is built from 11 residues. Here the CDR3 DNA reads TGTGCCAGCACCTACTTATATGAGCAGTTCTTC. Translating gives CASTYLYEQFF.

The chain recombines TRBV19 with TRBJ2-7, with D perhaps TRBD2 (6 bases). The CDR3 is 15 residues long. The V and J ends lost 4 bases and 2 bases respectively, with 15 bases between them. Per the germline V gene, CDR1 is LNHDA and CDR2 is SQIVND (reference sequence). The CDR3 coding sequence is TGTGCCAGTAGTAAGGAAGCGGGTCCTCCCTACGAGCAGTACTTC. As protein: CASSKEAGPPYEQYF.

The V gene is TRBV29-1, the J gene TRBJ2-7; 8 bases are a match to TRBD1. The CDR3 is 15 residues long. V was pared by 0 bases and J by 0 bases, with 4 bases of the junction left unmatched. Germline-derived CDR1 and CDR2 are SQVTM and ANQGSEA. For the CDR3, the DNA is TGCAGCGTTGAAGATCGGGACAGGCACTCCTACGAGCAGTACTTC. Its protein product is CSVEDRDRHSYEQYF.